Below are 17 T cell receptor beta chains sequenced from a single sample in a study of cytomegalovirus exposure and HLA in healthy donors. Amplification used 60 Vbeta primers and 13 Jbeta primers. Assay used: immunoSEQ multiplex PCR; TCRdb lists only in-frame clones, some missing. The sample gives over 150,000 clones, roughly 80% of which show up once; 6.5% is in the top ten. Input material: PBMCs. All receptors derive from a woman in her fifties or sixties in good health and CMV-seropositive.

This clone was picked up one time. V gene TRBV21-1 combines with J gene TRBJ2-5; the table's D call, TRBD1, has no DNA check behind it. TRBV21-1 is given as a pseudogene. This CDR3 is 17 amino acids long. In DNA form, the CDR3 reads TGTGCCAGCAGCAAAGGGCAGGGGGCGGCTGACCAAGAGACCCAGTACTTC. As protein: CASSKGQGAADQETQYF.

This chain connects TRBV15 to TRBJ2-3, with 9 positions matching TRBD1. The CDR3 loop spans 16 amino acids. With V trimmed by 5 bases and J by 3 bases, 9 bases remained unmatched. Germline values: CDR1 LNHNV, CDR2 YYDKDF (reference sequence). The CDR3 region is CATSGSRQGGTDTQYF. DNA for the CDR3: TGTGCCACCAGCGGATCTAGACAGGGGGGGACAGATACGCAGTATTTT.

The chain combines TRBV7-9 with TRBJ1-6, with D perhaps matching TRBD1 (5 bases). Germline-derived CDR1 and CDR2 are SEHNR and FQNEAQ (reference sequence). Trimming took 3 bases from V and 6 from J, leaving 12 bases between them. The CDR3 spans 15 residues. The CDR3 spells CASSLGGSGNSPLHF. CDR3 DNA sequence: TGTGCCAGCAGCTTGGGGGGAAGCGGTAATTCACCCCTCCACTTT.

This chain connects TRBV6-6 to TRBJ1-3; TRBD1 aligns across 7 bases. J lost 0 bases, V lost 6 bases, and 8 bases had no gene match. Germline V lookup: CDR1 MNHNY, CDR2 SVGAGI (reference sequence). The CDR3 is 16 residues long. CDR3 residues: CASSPGQLDSGNTIYF. The DNA for the CDR3 is TGTGCCAGCAGCCCGGGACAGCTAGACTCTGGAAACACCATATATTTT.

The chain recombines TRBV9 with TRBJ2-5; the match to TRBD2 covers 8 bases. The CDR3 runs 15 residues. V trimming: 6 bases; J trimming: 6 bases; junction bases outside the gene matches: 13. Germline CDR1 SGDLS, CDR2 YYNGEE. DNA for the CDR3: TGTGCCAGCAACCCTTGGTGCGGGGGGAGGAAGACCCAGTACTTC. Amino acid sequence: CASNPWCGGRKTQYF.

This chain connects TRBV19 to TRBJ1-3; D is unclear. The ends were cut back, 6 bases at V and 2 bases at J, with 8 bases in the middle. The germline CDR1 and CDR2 sequences are LNHDA and SQIVND (reference sequence). This CDR3 spans 13 amino acids. The CDR3 here is CASRAPPGNTIYF. CDR3 DNA: TGTGCCAGTAGAGCCCCACCTGGAAACACCATATATTTT.

J is TRBJ2-7 and V is TRBV23-1; D is perhaps TRBD1 (5 bases). TRBV23-1 is designated an ORF whose function remains uncertain. V was trimmed by 6 bases and J by 1 base, leaving 16 bases between them. CDR3 size: 15 residues. The CDR3 coding sequence is TGCGCCAGCAGAAAACAGGAGCCTAATTCCTACGAGCAGTACTTC. This gives the protein CASRKQEPNSYEQYF.

As DNA, the CDR3 is TGTGCCAGCAGCACAAGACAGGGGACTGAAGCTTTCTTT. Encoded protein: CASSTRQGTEAFF. The gene calls are TRBV11-2 and TRBJ1-1, with 8 bases fitting TRBD1. This CDR3 comprises 13 residues. In germline, CDR1 is SGHAT, CDR2 FQNNGV. V was clipped by 5 bases and J by 5 bases; unmatched bases: 4.

As concerns this clone: One end of the junction does not line up with germline, which may come from a read error. The chain employs TRBV7-9 and TRBJ2-5; TRBD2 is a possible D gene (6 bases). Gene TRBJ2-7 matches the end of the DNA better, so the J call may be wrong. The V gene's germline CDR1 is SEHNR and CDR2 FQNEAQ (reference sequence). The CDR3 runs 16 residues. The CDR3 loop is CSSSSPPGGNPYEQYF. The DNA for the CDR3 is TGTTCCAGCAGCTCACCCCCCGGGGGAAACCCCTACGAGCAGTACTTC.

In this sample, this clone turned up a few times. J is TRBJ2-4 and V is TRBV2; TRBD2 aligns across 11 bases. Germline values: CDR1 SNHLY, CDR2 FYNNEI. V shed 7 bases and J 0 bases; nucleotides not matched to a gene: 8. The CDR3 loop spans 17 amino acids. The CDR3: CASTGGLAGGAKNIQYF. The DNA for the CDR3 is TGTGCCAGCACCGGAGGGCTAGCGGGGGGAGCCAAAAACATTCAGTACTTC.

This chain links TRBV7-2 with TRBJ2-5; 12 bases are a match to TRBD2. Germline V lookup: CDR1 SGHTA, CDR2 FQGNSA. V shed 6 bases, J shed 9 bases, and the junction held 2 bases outside the gene matches. CDR3 length: 12 residues. The CDR3 DNA is TGTGCCAGCAGACTAGCGGGGGGTGCCCAGTACTTC. It is translated as CASRLAGGAQYF.

This sequence joins TRBV6-1 and TRBJ1-6; D not certain. This CDR3 contains 15 residues. V was clipped by 7 bases and J by 8 bases, with 18 bases between them. The germline CDR1 and CDR2 sequences are MNHNS and SASEGT. CDR3 sequence: CASITSLAGYSPLHF. The CDR3 bases are TGTGCCAGCATTACCTCCTTGGCAGGCTATTCACCCCTCCACTTT.

The chain has TRBV28 and TRBJ1-1; D is ambiguous. The CDR3 sequence is 12 residues long. V was clipped by 7 bases and J by 4 bases, with 10 bases between them. The V gene's germline CDR1 is MDHEN and CDR2 SYDVKM. The CDR3 DNA reads as TGTGCCAGCACGACCGGAGGCACTGAAGCTTTCTTT. It yields the protein CASTTGGTEAFF. Supplemented by reference TRBV28 and TRBJ1-1, the full variable domain reads DVKVTQSSRYLVKRTGEKVFLECVQDMDHENMFWYRQDPGLGLRLIYFSYDVKMKEKGDIPEGYSVSREKKERFSLILESASTNQTSMYLCASTTGGTEAFFGQGTRLTVV.

DNA of the CDR3: TGCGCCAGCAGCTTGGATATACGGTACAATGAGCAGTTCTTC. Its translation is CASSLDIRYNEQFF. The chain links TRBV5-1 to TRBJ2-1, with unresolved D. The CDR3 loop spans 14 amino acids. V was pared by 0 bases and J by 4 bases, with 8 bases between. Germline lookup yields CDR1 SGHRS and CDR2 YFSETQ. The complete variable domain, with remaining parts taken from reference TRBV5-1 and TRBJ2-1, reads KAGVTQTPRYLIKTRGQQVTLSCSPISGHRSVSWYQQTPGQGLQFLFEYFSETQRNKGNFPGRFSGRQFSNSRSEMNVSTLELGDSALYLCASSLDIRYNEQFFGPGTRLTVL.

The J gene is TRBJ2-7, the V gene TRBV9; TRBD2 aligns across 10 bases. Losses at the gene ends were 4 bases for V and 4 bases for J; bases not matched to a gene: 5. The CDR3 covers 14 residues. Germline lookup yields CDR1 SGDLS and CDR2 YYNGEE. CDR3 sequence reads: CASSSQRGGYEQYF. CDR3 in DNA: TGTGCCAGCAGCTCCCAGCGGGGGGGGTACGAGCAGTACTTC.

The rearrangement uses TRBV19 and TRBJ1-6, with D perhaps TRBD1 (6 bases). The CDR3 spans 14 residues. V lost 6 bases and J lost 10, with 16 bases in between. The germline V gene has CDR1 LNHDA and CDR2 SQIVND (reference sequence). CDR3 sequence reads: CASSTQGSGSPLHF. The CDR3 DNA reads TGTGCCAGTAGCACACAGGGTTCGGGATCACCCCTCCACTTT.

CDR3 protein: CASSQATGTGLGYTF. CDR3 coding DNA: TGTGCCAGCAGCCAGGCCACCGGGACAGGGCTAGGCTACACCTTC. The chain couples TRBV14 to TRBJ1-2; 9 bases line up with TRBD1. The CDR3 runs 15 residues. V was pared by 3 bases and J by 8 bases, with 10 bases of the junction left unmatched. CDR1 SGHDN and CDR2 FVKESK come from the germline V gene.